This T cell receptor beta chain was identified in a study of T cells in tumors and immune-related adverse events (dated by TCRdb to the early 2020s). The TCR beta locus was amplified and sequenced with the immunoSEQ assay, yielding bulk TCR Vbeta CDR3 data. As for the original processing: CDR3s were excluded if they were non-productive, were shorter than 7 amino acids, or did not start with C or end with F/W. Analysis was restricted to specimens with at least 1000 reads, and each clonotype was defined at the amino acid level. Clonality was computed as 1 minus Pielou's evenness. To equalize library sizes, abundance-weighted random subsampling with replacement was performed 100 times so that 95% confidence intervals could be reported. The Morisita overlap index was used to quantify repertoire overlap, and for each specimen the top 40 clones were checked for overlap with the irAE. Held by TCRdb, this immuneACCESS table contains in-frame sequences only and omits some clones. Under half of the omission traces to an unresolved V gene where checked; the cause of the rest is unknown. V and J calls and clone size are copied from that table; D and trimming were computed from the DNA. In all, the sample holds roughly 24,000 clones, and under 95% of those were seen once. The ten largest make up around 1.3% of the sample.

Explained via the paper, the treatment or condition label denotes: nivolumab (PD-1 blockade) given before sampling. The DNeasy Blood and Tissue Kit was used to extract DNA from formalin-fixed paraffin-embedded specimens. This clone is a singleton in its sample. The target of this receptor is not known. No base-level quality is on record; no much larger clone is a single base apart. From cysteine to phenylalanine, the CDR3 is 15 amino acids long. Only the CDR3 DNA is retained, 45 bases long and in frame from the first base. CDR1 and CDR2 are read off the germline V gene as SGHAT and FQNNGV. V lost 1 base and J lost 5 bases; the stretch between them is 14 bases long.

Sequencing was performed on lymph node tissue, taken from a patient treated with anti-PD-1 therapy. The clonotype originates from a female donor with metastatic renal cell carcinoma. This receptor chain uses TRBV11-2 and TRBJ2-5; 7 matching bases give a weak D call of TRBD2. The nucleotides are TGTGCCAGCAGCTTAGTGGGGGGGCTCGGGGAGACCCAGTACTTC. It translates to CASSLVGGLGETQYF. The full variable domain, completed from the reference TRBV11-2 and TRBJ2-5 proteins outside the CDR3, reads EAGVAQSPRYKIIEKRQSVAFWCNPISGHATLYWYQQILGQGPKLLIQFQNNGVVDDSQLPKDRFSAERLKGVDSTLKIQPAKLEDSAVYLCASSLVGGLGETQYFGPGTRLLVL.